Included here is one T cell receptor beta chain sequence, with context. Its antigen is undetermined. The sample is drawn from a study of cytomegalovirus exposure and HLA in healthy donors. The donors, nominally healthy at sampling, likely had unrecorded immune exposures. A multiplex PCR was run with 60 Vbeta primers and 13 Jbeta primers. Clones were read by immunoSEQ multiplex PCR, and TCRdb kept only the in-frame ones, dropping some. The sample lists about 180,000 clones, 80% to 85% occurring once. The CDR3 length is 14 residues. Trimming pared 5 bases from V and 9 bases from J, leaving 17 bases between. The germline CDR1 and CDR2 sequences are SGHVS and FQNEAQ. Broader study findings: Equally common other TCR beta chains were less clonally expanded than HLA-associated ones, a later analysis found.

Material for sequencing was PBMCs. The chain employs TRBV7-8 and TRBJ2-1; D is undetermined. The sequence was collected from a woman in her 30s in good health and CMV-seronegative. CDR3 in DNA: TGTGCCAGCAGCCATAAGACTTCCACCCCTGAGCAGTTCTTC. The encoded protein is CASSHKTSTPEQFF.